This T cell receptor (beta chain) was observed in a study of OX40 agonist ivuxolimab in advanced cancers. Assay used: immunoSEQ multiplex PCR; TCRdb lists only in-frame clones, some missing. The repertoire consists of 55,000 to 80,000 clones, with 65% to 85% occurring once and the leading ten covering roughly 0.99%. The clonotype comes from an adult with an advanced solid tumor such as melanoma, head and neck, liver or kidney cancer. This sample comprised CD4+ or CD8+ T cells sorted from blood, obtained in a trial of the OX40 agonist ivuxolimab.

CDR3 loop: CASSLGITTISATNEKLFF. The CDR3 coding sequence is TGTGCCAGCAGCTTAGGAATTACGACCATATCTGCAACTAATGAAAAACTGTTTTTT. The V and J genes are TRBV7-9 and TRBJ1-4, with D unresolved. The CDR3 sequence is 19 residues long. The germline CDR1 and CDR2 sequences are SEHNR and FQNEAQ (reference sequence). The V end was cut by 1 base, the J end by 0 bases, with 18 bases between.